This TCR beta chain came from a study of regulatory T cells in long-lasting Graves disease (dated by TCRdb to the early 2020s). Study-wide context: Antithyroid drugs had been taken for less than 3 months by newly diagnosed Graves' disease patients. The study took place in China and was registered as a clinical trial. A total of about 35 samples underwent TCR sequencing, from about 13 patients with persistent Graves' disease and approximately 20 patients with newly diagnosed Graves' disease. Persistent Graves' disease patients were compared with newly diagnosed Graves' disease patients by peripheral blood TCR sequencing and RNA sequencing.

Comment on this clonotype: This clone's antigen is unknown. No clone much larger than this one lies a single base away; base qualities are absent.

Results the study describes overall, beyond this receptor: TRBV28, TRBJ1-2 and TRBJ2-5 were preferentially used in persistent disease, while TRBV20-1 and TRBJ2-1 were favored in newly diagnosed disease. Persistent patients shared more public clonotypes among themselves (around 3,000) than newly diagnosed patients did (more than 950). Because the primary lesion, thyroid tissue, could not be accessed, the study looked at peripheral blood alone. Sequencing and analysis were limited to the TCR beta chain. The authors acknowledged the small sample size as a limitation that may reduce accuracy. Compared with newly diagnosed patients, persistent Graves' disease patients had lower TCR Shannon entropy and fewer highly expanded clones, which suggests clonal expansion.

Compared with germline, V lacks 3 bases and J lacks 1 base; bases without a gene match: 6. The germline V gene provides CDR1 SNHLY and CDR2 FYNNEI. Including the terminal cysteine and phenylalanine, the CDR3 comprises 16 residues. Just the 48-base CDR3 DNA is kept, in frame starting at base 1. This specimen's time point label, interpreted: newly diagnosed GD, antithyroid drugs for less than 3 months. For both TCR sequencing and RNA sequencing, RNA was extracted from PBMCs in TRIzol. The diagnosis of Graves' disease was made according to American Thyroid Association guidelines. The patients came from an endocrinology department in Xi'an, China. Each patient gave about 9.1 milliliters of peripheral blood, collected in an EDTA anticoagulant tube. PBMCs were isolated by Ficoll Paque Plus density gradient separation without further T cell sorting. RNA quality was checked with an Agilent 2100 Bioanalyzer and agarose gel, and concentration with a NanoDrop 2000.

The library was prepared using multiplex PCR. Sequencing was carried out with an Illumina HiSeq 4000. iRepertoire HTBI primers and Arm-PCR amplification of CDR3 regions were used to construct TCR beta libraries. Before sequencing, the PCR products went through gel purification. As for the authors' bioinformatics: Gene usage analysis of CDR3 amino acid clonotypes relied on the roughly 64 TRBV and around 13 TRBJ segments identified across samples. COPE and FqMerger were used to merge the filtered high-quality paired reads into contigs. Contigs were aligned with BLAST to IMGT TRBV, TRBD and TRBJ reference genes, and CDR3 was defined per IMGT. Highly expanded clones were defined as clonotypes with a frequency above 0.1%. Repertoire diversity was measured by Shannon entropy, and V-J evenness by the Gini coefficient. Clonotypes shared by more than one individual were considered public. TCRdb cleaned the public reads at Q25 with fastp, built clones with MiXCR and kept in-frame beta chains. Entries that share a CDR3 protein sequence are merged under the most common genes and DNA. Clone size and V and J calls follow TCRdb, not the original study. This sample gives 200,000 to 250,000 distinct CDR3 sequences in total; around a fifth of them show up just once. The biggest ten clones account for approximately 12% of the sample.

This sample was shared with a second study, whose subject was T cells in Graves' hyperthyroidism and ophthalmopathy. The second study reports: Graves' hyperthyroidism was defined as stable when no progression to ophthalmopathy occurred over 18 months of follow-up. Hyperthyroidism patients were newly diagnosed, with disease duration under 2 months, and aged 18 to 65 years. Patients with uncontrolled infections, other autoimmune diseases, pregnancy or lactation were excluded. Diagnoses relied on clinical symptoms, serum thyroxine and TRAb, thyroid ultrasound and orbital computed tomography. A first-round RT-PCR of the TCR CDR3 used the HTBI primer set with the Qiagen OneStep RT-PCR kit. Most expanded thyroid clonotypes (frequency above 0.001) were also found in blood, which suggests that blood repertoires may mirror thyroid immune responses. A model built on a 13 V-J signature distinguished ophthalmopathy from stable hyperthyroidism, reaching 87.88% sensitivity and 81% to 83% specificity in cross-validation and 80%/75% in testing. In validation, the model predicted progression to ophthalmopathy with approximately 71% sensitivity and over 72% specificity, a median of roughly seven months before onset. To identify TCR V-J signatures that set the groups apart, the researchers used a discovery cohort of approximately 98 patients, made up of approximately 43 with Graves' ophthalmopathy and about 60 with stable Graves' hyperthyroidism. Whether ophthalmopathy could be predicted prospectively was tested in an independent validation cohort made up of 18 to 20 hyperthyroidism patients plus 17 patients who later progressed to ophthalmopathy. For training and testing, the 100 or so patients in the discovery cohort were randomly divided in a 7:3 ratio. The study also compared thyroid tissue and blood T-cell repertoires from a handful of Graves' hyperthyroidism patients. Following sampling, methimazole starting at 30 mg daily was given to hyperthyroidism patients, and high-dose intravenous methylprednisolone was given to ophthalmopathy patients. A second multiplex PCR round built the libraries, followed by size selection and purification. Paired-end sequencing of the libraries was performed with 100 bp reads on an Illumina HiSeq2000. Raw data were processed with SOAPnuke, discarding reads with adapters, uncalled bases, mean Phred below 15, or no exact constant-primer or identifier match. COPE v1.2.5 was used to merge high-quality paired reads, and clonotypes were defined as unique nucleotide sequences. Clonotypes were aligned to IMGT TRBV, TRBD and TRBJ reference segments using MiTCR v1.1. The analysis was restricted to V-J combinations with a frequency above 0.0001, which together covered around 99% of the repertoires. A TCS score was defined as the ratio between F50 (clonal expansion) and ExV (chaos), using BLOSUM62-based TCRdist between CDR3 peptides within each V-J. Welch's t-statistics and random forest reduced 500 to 650 V-J features to 10 to 15, which were used in a naive Bayes classifier (R e1071). No statistical method was used to fix the sample size in advance, and group allocation was not hidden from the investigators. According to the paper, TCR Vbeta CDR3 sequencing was carried out on roughly 130 peripheral blood samples, which came from under 50 ophthalmopathy, around 75 hyperthyroidism and approximately 17 progressor patients.

The chain was built from TRBV2 and TRBJ2-3; 8 bases in the junction line up with TRBD2. The starting material was peripheral blood mononuclear cells (PBMCs), obtained at new diagnosis, from a patient treated with antithyroid drugs. The origin of this receptor is a woman younger than 45 with Graves disease. Donor details come from another sample of the same person, matched by shared clones. The sequenced DNA: TGTGCCAGCAGTGATGGAGCGGGAGACGGCACAGATACGCAGTATTTT. Translated, it reads CASSDGAGDGTDTQYF. The CDR3 plus the reference TRBV2 and TRBJ2-3 genes for the other parts give the full variable domain: EPEVTQTPSHQVTQMGQEVILRCVPISNHLYFYWYRQILGQKVEFLVSFYNNEISEKSEIFDDQFSVERPDGSNFTLKIRSTKLEDSAMYFCASSDGAGDGTDTQYFGPGTRLTVL.